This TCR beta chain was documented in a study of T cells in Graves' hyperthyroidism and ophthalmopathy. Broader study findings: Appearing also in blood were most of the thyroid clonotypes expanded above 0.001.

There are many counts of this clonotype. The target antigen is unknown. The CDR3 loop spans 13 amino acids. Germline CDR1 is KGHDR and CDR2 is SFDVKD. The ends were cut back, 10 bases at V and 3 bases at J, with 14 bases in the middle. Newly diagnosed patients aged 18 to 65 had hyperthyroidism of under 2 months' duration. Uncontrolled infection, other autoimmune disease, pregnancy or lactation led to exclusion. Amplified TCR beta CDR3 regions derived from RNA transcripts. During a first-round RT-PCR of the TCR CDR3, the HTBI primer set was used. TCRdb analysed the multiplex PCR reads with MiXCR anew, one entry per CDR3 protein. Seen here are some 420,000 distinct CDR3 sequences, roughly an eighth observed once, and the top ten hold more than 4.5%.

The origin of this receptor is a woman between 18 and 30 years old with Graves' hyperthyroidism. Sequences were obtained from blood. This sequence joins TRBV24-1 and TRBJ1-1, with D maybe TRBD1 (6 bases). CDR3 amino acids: CATVASGDTEAFF. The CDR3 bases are TGTGCCACAGTGGCGTCAGGGGACACTGAAGCTTTCTTT.